The clone carrying this T cell receptor beta chain was counted ten times or more. TCRdb fed the RT-PCR reads into MiXCR, producing one record per CDR3 protein. The profile shows 200,000 to 250,000 distinct CDR3 sequences, roughly 14% of them singletons. This record belongs to a study of patients and donors after allogeneic stem cell transplantation. The V end was cut by 3 bases, the J end by 1 base, with 6 bases between. This CDR3 contains 13 residues. Germline V gives CDR1 MGHDK, CDR2 SYGVNS. The sequence was collected from a human donor who was either an allogeneic HSCT recipient or a stem cell or donor lymphocyte infusion donor (not recorded which). It is not recorded whose cells these are; they may come from a transplant donor. The sequenced sample was blood, either unsorted or a sorted T cell fraction (not recorded which). The J gene is TRBJ1-1, the V gene TRBV25-1, with D tentatively TRBD1 (5 bases). The CDR3 protein is CASSDDRNTEAFF. In nucleotides, the CDR3 is TGTGCCAGCAGTGATGACAGGAACACTGAAGCTTTCTTT.